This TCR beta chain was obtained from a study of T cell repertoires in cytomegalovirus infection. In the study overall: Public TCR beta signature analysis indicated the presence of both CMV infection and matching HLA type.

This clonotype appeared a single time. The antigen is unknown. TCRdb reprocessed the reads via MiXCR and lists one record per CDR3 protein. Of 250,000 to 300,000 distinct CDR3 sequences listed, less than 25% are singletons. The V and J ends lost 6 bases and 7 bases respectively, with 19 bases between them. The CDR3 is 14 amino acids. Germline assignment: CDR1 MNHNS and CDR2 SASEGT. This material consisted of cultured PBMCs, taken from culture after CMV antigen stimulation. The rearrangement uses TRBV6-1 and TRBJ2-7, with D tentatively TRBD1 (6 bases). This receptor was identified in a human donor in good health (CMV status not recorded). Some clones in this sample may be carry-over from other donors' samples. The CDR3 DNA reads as TGTGCCAGCAGCGAGACCAGACGAGGGGGAGAGCAGTACGTC. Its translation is CASSETRRGGEQYV.